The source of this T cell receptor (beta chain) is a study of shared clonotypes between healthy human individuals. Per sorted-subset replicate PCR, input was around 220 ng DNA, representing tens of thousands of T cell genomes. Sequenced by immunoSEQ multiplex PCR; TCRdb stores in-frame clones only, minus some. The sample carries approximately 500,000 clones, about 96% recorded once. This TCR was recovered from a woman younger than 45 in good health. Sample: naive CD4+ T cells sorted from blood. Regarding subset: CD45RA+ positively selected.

DNA for the CDR3: TGTGCCAGCAGTCAAACAGGGCTCCCTGGGGCCAACGTCCTGACTTTC. Amino acids: CASSQTGLPGANVLTF. V is TRBV28 and J is TRBJ2-6; TRBD1 is a possible D gene (6 bases). Deletions cut 5 bases from V and 2 bases from J, with 13 bases between. The CDR3 runs to 16 residues. Germline-derived CDR1 and CDR2 are MDHEN and SYDVKM.